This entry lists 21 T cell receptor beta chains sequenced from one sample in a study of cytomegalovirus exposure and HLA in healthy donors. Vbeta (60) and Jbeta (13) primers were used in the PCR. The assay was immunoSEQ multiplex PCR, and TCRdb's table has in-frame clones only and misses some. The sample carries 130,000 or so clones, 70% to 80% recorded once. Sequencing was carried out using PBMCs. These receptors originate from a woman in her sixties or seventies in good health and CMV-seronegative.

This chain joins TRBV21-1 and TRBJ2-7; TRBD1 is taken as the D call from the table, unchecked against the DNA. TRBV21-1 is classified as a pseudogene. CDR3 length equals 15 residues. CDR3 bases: TGTGCCAGCAGACCGCCCTGGGACAGCCCCTACGAGCAGTACTTC. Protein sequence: CASRPPWDSPYEQYF.

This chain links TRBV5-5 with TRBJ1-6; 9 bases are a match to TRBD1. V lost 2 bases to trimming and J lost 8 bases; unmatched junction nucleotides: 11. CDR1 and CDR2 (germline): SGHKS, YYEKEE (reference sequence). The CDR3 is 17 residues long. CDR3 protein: CASSFFPGQGLYSPLHF. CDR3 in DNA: TGTGCCAGCAGCTTCTTCCCGGGACAGGGTTTATATTCACCCCTCCACTTT.

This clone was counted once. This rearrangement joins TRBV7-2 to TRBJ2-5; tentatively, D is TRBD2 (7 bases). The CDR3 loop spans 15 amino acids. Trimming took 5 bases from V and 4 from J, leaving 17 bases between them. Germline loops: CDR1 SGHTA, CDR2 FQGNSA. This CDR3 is CASSPARGRVETQYF. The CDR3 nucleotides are TGTGCCAGCAGCCCGGCGAGGGGGAGGGTAGAGACCCAGTACTTC.

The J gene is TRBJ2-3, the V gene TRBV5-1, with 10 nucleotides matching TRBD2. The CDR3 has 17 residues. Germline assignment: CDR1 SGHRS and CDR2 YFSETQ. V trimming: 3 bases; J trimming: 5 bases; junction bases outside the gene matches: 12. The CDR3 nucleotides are TGCGCCAGCAGCTGGGGAGAGCGGGGGGGCCGGGGAGATACGCAGTATTTT. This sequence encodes CASSWGERGGRGDTQYF.

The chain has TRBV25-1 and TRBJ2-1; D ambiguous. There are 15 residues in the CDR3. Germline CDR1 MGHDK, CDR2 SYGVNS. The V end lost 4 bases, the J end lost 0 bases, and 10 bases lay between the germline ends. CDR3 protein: CASSARYSSYNEQFF. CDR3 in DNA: TGTGCCAGCAGTGCCAGGTATAGCTCCTACAATGAGCAGTTCTTC.

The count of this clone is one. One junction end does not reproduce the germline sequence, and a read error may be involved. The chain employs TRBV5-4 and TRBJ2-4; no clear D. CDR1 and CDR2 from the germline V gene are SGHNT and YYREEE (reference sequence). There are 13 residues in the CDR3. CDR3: CASSLASSKFQYF. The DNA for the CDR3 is TGTGCCAGCAGTTTGGCCAGTTCGAAGTTTCAGTACTTC.

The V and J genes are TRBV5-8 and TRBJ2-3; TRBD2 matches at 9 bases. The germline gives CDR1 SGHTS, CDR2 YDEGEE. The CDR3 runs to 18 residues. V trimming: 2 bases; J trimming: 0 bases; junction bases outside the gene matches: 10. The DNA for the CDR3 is TGTGCCAGCAGCTTCGTTAGCGGGGGCCAGATTAGCACAGATACGCAGTATTTT. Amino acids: CASSFVSGGQISTDTQYF.

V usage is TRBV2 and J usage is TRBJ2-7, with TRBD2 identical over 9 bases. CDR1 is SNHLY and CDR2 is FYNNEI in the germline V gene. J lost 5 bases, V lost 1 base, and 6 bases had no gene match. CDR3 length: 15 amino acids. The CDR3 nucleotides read TGTGCCAGCAGTGAAGGGGGACTAGCTTACGACGAGCAGTACTTC. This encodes CASSEGGLAYDEQYF.

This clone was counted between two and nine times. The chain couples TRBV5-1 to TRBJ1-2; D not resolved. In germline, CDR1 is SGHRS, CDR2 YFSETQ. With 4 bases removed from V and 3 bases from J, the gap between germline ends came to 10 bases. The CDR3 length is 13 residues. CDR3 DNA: TGCGCCAGCAGCCCAACGGTCGACTATGGCTACACCTTC. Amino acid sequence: CASSPTVDYGYTF.

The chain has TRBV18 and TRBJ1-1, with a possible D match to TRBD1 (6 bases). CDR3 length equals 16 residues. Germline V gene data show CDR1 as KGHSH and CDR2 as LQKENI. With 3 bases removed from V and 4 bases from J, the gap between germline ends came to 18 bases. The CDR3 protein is CASSPGRGAFGTEAFF. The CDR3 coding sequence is TGTGCCAGCTCACCGGGTCGGGGGGCTTTCGGCACTGAAGCTTTCTTT.

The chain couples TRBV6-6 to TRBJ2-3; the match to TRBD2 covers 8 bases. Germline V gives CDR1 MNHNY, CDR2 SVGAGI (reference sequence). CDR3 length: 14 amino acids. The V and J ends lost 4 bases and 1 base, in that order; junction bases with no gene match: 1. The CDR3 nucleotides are TGTGCCAGCAGTTTGACTAGCGGCACAGATACGCAGTATTTT. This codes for CASSLTSGTDTQYF.

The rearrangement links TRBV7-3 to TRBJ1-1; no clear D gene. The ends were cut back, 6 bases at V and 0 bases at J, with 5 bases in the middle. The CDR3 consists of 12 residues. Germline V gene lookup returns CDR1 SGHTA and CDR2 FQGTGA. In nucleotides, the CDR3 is TGTGCCAGCAGATCAATGAACACTGAAGCTTTCTTT. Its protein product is CASRSMNTEAFF. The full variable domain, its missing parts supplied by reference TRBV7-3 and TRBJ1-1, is GAGVSQTPSNKVTEKGKYVELRCDPISGHTALYWYRQSLGQGPEFLIYFQGTGAADDSGLPNDRFFAVRPEGSVSTLKIQRTERGDSAVYLCASRSMNTEAFFGQGTRLTVV.

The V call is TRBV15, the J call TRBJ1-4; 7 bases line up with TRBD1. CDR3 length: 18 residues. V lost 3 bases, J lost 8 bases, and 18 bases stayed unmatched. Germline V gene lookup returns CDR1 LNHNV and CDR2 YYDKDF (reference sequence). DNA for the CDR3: TGTGCCACCAGCAGGGCGCGGGACAGTGACTCAGAATCGGAAAAACTGTTTTTT. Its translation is CATSRARDSDSESEKLFF.

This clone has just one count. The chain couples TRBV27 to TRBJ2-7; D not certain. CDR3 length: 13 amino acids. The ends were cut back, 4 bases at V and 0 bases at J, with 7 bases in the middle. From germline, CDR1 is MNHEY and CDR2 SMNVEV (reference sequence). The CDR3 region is CASSWQDSYEQYF. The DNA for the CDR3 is TGTGCCAGCAGTTGGCAGGACTCCTACGAGCAGTACTTC.

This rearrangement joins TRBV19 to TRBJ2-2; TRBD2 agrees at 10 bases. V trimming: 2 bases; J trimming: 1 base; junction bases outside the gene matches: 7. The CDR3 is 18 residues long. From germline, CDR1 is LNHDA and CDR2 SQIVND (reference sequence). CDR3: CASSIRLAGDRNTGELFF. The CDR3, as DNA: TGTGCCAGTAGTATAAGGCTAGCGGGAGATCGGAACACCGGGGAGCTGTTTTTT.

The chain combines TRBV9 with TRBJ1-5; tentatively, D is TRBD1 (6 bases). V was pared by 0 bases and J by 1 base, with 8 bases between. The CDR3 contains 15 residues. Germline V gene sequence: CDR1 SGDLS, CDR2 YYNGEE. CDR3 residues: CASSVGGQSNQPQHF. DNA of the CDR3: TGTGCCAGCAGCGTAGGGGGGCAGAGCAATCAGCCCCAGCATTTT.

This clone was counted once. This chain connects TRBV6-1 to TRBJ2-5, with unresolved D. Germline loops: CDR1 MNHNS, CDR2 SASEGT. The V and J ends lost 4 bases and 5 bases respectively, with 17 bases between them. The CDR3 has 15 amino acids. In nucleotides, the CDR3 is TGTGCCAGCAGTGTTAATACAAGTCCCAAGGAGACCCAGTACTTC. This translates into CASSVNTSPKETQYF.

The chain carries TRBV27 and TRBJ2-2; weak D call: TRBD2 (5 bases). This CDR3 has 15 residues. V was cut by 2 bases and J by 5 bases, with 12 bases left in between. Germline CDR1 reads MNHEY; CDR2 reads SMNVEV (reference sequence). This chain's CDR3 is CASSLMPGKTGELFF. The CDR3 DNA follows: TGTGCCAGCAGTTTAATGCCCGGGAAAACCGGGGAGCTGTTTTTT.

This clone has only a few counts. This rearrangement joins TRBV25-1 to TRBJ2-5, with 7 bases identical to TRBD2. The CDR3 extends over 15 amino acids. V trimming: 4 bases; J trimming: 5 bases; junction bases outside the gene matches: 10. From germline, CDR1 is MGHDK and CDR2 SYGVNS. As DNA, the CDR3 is TGTGCCAGCAGTGGGCTCAAGCGGGGTAGGGAGACCCAGTACTTC. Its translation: CASSGLKRGRETQYF.

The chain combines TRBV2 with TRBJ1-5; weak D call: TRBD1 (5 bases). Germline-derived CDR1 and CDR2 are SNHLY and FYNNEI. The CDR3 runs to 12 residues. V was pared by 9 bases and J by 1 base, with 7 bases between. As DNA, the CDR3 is TGTGCCAGTAAGGGGAGCAATCAGCCCCAGCATTTT. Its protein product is CASKGSNQPQHF.

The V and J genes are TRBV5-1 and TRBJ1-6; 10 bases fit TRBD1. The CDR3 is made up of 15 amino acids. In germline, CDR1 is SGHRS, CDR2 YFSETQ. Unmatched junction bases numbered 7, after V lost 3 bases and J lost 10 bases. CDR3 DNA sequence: TGCGCCAGCAGCTACACCGGGACAGGGGACTCACCCCTCCACTTT. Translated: CASSYTGTGDSPLHF.